A single sample is the source of the 18 T cell receptor beta chains below, sequenced in a study of long-term antiretroviral therapy in people with HIV. immunoSEQ v3.0 was run at survey level. Clones were read by immunoSEQ multiplex PCR, and TCRdb kept only the in-frame ones, dropping some. Among about 25,000 clones listed, approximately 86% were seen once. The source material was unsorted PBMCs, sampled 1.2 years after starting antiretroviral therapy. The receptor source for this set is a man aged 50 or older with HIV.

V and J are TRBV28 and TRBJ2-5; 10 nucleotides match TRBD1. This CDR3 contains 15 residues. The J segment lost 4 bases and the V segment lost 7 bases, leaving 9 bases of the junction unmatched. Germline V lookup: CDR1 MDHEN, CDR2 SYDVKM. The CDR3 reads CASKPRDRGGETQYF. CDR3 in DNA: TGTGCCAGCAAGCCCCGGGACAGGGGAGGAGAGACCCAGTACTTC.

This clone was picked up one time. This rearrangement joins TRBV5-1 to TRBJ2-7, with D perhaps matching TRBD1 (5 bases). The germline CDR1 and CDR2 sequences are SGHRS and YFSETQ. Between the trimmed V and J ends, which lost 0 bases and 0 bases, there was a span of 10 bases. The CDR3 is 15 residues long. Here the CDR3 reads CASSLGGGSSYEQYF. In nucleotides, the CDR3 is TGCGCCAGCAGCTTGGGGGGCGGCAGCTCCTACGAGCAGTACTTC.

This clone was observed a handful of times. V usage is TRBV7-8 and J usage is TRBJ1-1, with a possible D match to TRBD1 (5 bases). Per the germline V gene, CDR1 is SGHVS and CDR2 is FQNEAQ. The ends were cut back, 3 bases at V and 6 bases at J, with 17 bases in the middle. This CDR3 comprises 15 residues. CDR3: CASSFLGAASAEAFF. For the CDR3, the DNA is TGTGCCAGCAGCTTCCTCGGGGCAGCCTCAGCTGAAGCTTTCTTT.

The chain couples TRBV28 to TRBJ2-7; D call uncertain. Trimming stripped 3 bases from V and 0 bases from J, with 6 bases between. The CDR3 runs 13 residues. Germline V gives CDR1 MDHEN, CDR2 SYDVKM. CDR3 sequence: CASSFTLSYEQYF. DNA of the CDR3: TGTGCCAGCAGTTTTACTCTCTCCTACGAGCAGTACTTC.

The gene calls are TRBV29-1 and TRBJ2-1, with 8 bases fitting TRBD2. Looked up from germline, CDR1 is SQVTM and CDR2 is ANQGSEA. The CDR3 has 14 residues. The ends lost 5 bases at V and 6 bases at J; junction bases unmatched: 9. CDR3 in DNA: TGCAGCGTTCCGGGAAGCGGGGGAGGCAATGAGCAGTTCTTC. The encoded protein is CSVPGSGGGNEQFF.

This clone is a singleton in its sample. The chain has TRBV9 and TRBJ2-3, with a tentative D call TRBD1 (5 bases). V shed 0 bases and J shed 2 bases, with 10 bases lying between them. Germline-derived CDR1 and CDR2 are SGDLS and YYNGEE. This CDR3 contains 15 residues. CDR3 DNA: TGTGCCAGCAGCGTAGAGAAGGGGATCACAGATACGCAGTATTTT. It encodes CASSVEKGITDTQYF.

The sample holds one count of this clone. The chain uses TRBV30 and TRBJ2-1; D may be TRBD2 (5 bases). CDR1 and CDR2 from the germline V gene are GTSNPN and SVGIG (reference sequence). Trimming pared 4 bases from V and 4 bases from J, leaving 11 bases between. CDR3 length: 13 amino acids. The CDR3 is CAWTVRGYNEQFF. The CDR3, as DNA: TGTGCCTGGACCGTCCGAGGGTACAATGAGCAGTTCTTC.

The rearrangement links TRBV28 to TRBJ1-1; 7 nucleotides agree with TRBD1. The CDR3 consists of 15 residues. The ends lost 3 bases at V and 4 bases at J; junction bases unmatched: 8. CDR1 is MDHEN, CDR2 SYDVKM, per germline. CDR3 region: CASSFGIRGRTEAFF. The DNA for the CDR3 is TGTGCCAGCAGTTTTGGAATTAGGGGGCGCACTGAAGCTTTCTTT.

The chain couples TRBV5-5 to TRBJ2-7; 10 bases map to TRBD1. The germline V gene has CDR1 SGHKS and CDR2 YYEKEE (reference sequence). Trimming cost V 4 bases and J 2 bases; bases outside gene matches: 6. The CDR3 loop spans 15 amino acids. CDR3 sequence (DNA): TGTGCCAGCAGCGCCTGGACAGGGGGACCCTACGAGCAGTACTTC. Translated: CASSAWTGGPYEQYF.

The chain joins TRBV7-2 to TRBJ2-2, with D possibly called TRBD1 or TRBD2 (6 bases each). The CDR3 is 15 residues long. CDR1 is SGHTA and CDR2 is FQGNSA in the germline V gene. Trimming removed 1 base at V and 5 bases at J, with 11 bases between. DNA for the CDR3: TGTGCCAGCAGCTTAGGGGGGGCGAGAACCGGGGAGCTGTTTTTT. This gives the protein CASSLGGARTGELFF. The full variable domain, in which reference TRBV7-2 and TRBJ2-2 provide the parts outside the CDR3, is GAGVSQSPSNKVTEKGKDVELRCDPISGHTALYWYRQSLGQGLEFLIYFQGNSAPDKSGLPSDRFSAERTGGSVSTLTIQRTQQEDSAVYLCASSLGGARTGELFFGEGSRLTVL.

The rearrangement links TRBV6-5 to TRBJ1-1; TRBD1 is a possible D gene (5 bases). V dropped 2 bases and J dropped 1 base, with 5 bases sitting between them. The CDR3 runs 13 residues. The V gene's germline CDR1 is MNHEY and CDR2 SVGAGI. CDR3 coding DNA: TGTGCCAGCAGTTACGACAGGAACACTGAAGCTTTCTTT. Translating gives CASSYDRNTEAFF.

The J gene is TRBJ1-2, the V gene TRBV28; no definite D call. Trimming stripped 6 bases from V and 0 bases from J, with 14 bases between. The germline CDR1 and CDR2 sequences are MDHEN and SYDVKM. The CDR3 has 15 amino acids. The CDR3: CASRSRTGTNYGYTF. The CDR3 nucleotides are TGTGCCAGCAGATCCCGGACGGGGACTAACTATGGCTACACCTTC.

This chain connects TRBV11-3 to TRBJ2-5, with 14 bases fitting TRBD2. Trimming cost V 5 bases and J 1 base; bases outside gene matches: 3. The CDR3 totals 16 residues. Germline-derived CDR1 and CDR2 are SGHNT and YENEEA. Written as DNA, the CDR3 is TGTGCCAGCAGCCGGACTAGCGGGAGGCTCCAAGAGACCCAGTACTTC. Its protein product is CASSRTSGRLQETQYF.

Here the CDR3 DNA reads TGTGCCAGTAGGATCGGGACAGTGAATCAGCCCCAGCATTTT. Protein product: CASRIGTVNQPQHF. The chain combines TRBV19 with TRBJ1-5, with 7 bases aligning to TRBD1. The V gene end was trimmed by 6 bases and the J gene end by 4 bases; junction bases not matched to a gene: 6. The V gene's germline CDR1 is LNHDA and CDR2 SQIVND (reference sequence). This CDR3 has 14 residues.

This chain links TRBV6-5 with TRBJ2-7; TRBD2 aligns across 7 bases. J lost 3 bases, V lost 6 bases, and 2 bases had no gene match. This CDR3 region has 12 residues. Germline V gives CDR1 MNHEY, CDR2 SVGAGI. The CDR3 DNA follows: TGTGCCAGCAGCGGCGGGAGCTACGAGCAGTACTTC. This sequence encodes CASSGGSYEQYF.

The rearrangement links TRBV7-9 to TRBJ1-3, with D uncertain. Between the trimmed V and J ends, which lost 4 bases and 4 bases, there was a span of 17 bases. Germline V gene data show CDR1 as SEHNR and CDR2 as FQNEAQ (reference sequence). The CDR3 loop spans 16 amino acids. Here the CDR3 reads CASSYLVGSGGNTIYF. The CDR3 DNA reads TGTGCCAGCAGCTACCTTGTGGGGAGCGGCGGAAACACCATATATTTT.

This rearrangement joins TRBV5-1 to TRBJ2-6; D unresolved. The CDR3 spans 15 residues. Trimming pared 0 bases from V and 2 bases from J, leaving 6 bases between. Germline V gene lookup returns CDR1 SGHRS and CDR2 YFSETQ. The CDR3 protein is CASSLDAAGANVLTF. For the CDR3, the DNA is TGCGCCAGCAGCTTGGACGCCGCTGGGGCCAACGTCCTGACTTTC. Based on the CDR3 plus reference TRBV5-1 and TRBJ2-6, the full variable domain is KAGVTQTPRYLIKTRGQQVTLSCSPISGHRSVSWYQQTPGQGLQFLFEYFSETQRNKGNFPGRFSGRQFSNSRSEMNVSTLELGDSALYLCASSLDAAGANVLTFGAGSRLTVL.

This rearrangement joins TRBV7-9 to TRBJ2-5; TRBD1 matches at 7 bases. V lost 3 bases, J lost 2 bases, and 6 bases stayed unmatched. CDR3 length: 15 amino acids. The germline gives CDR1 SEHNR, CDR2 FQNEAQ (reference sequence). The CDR3 nucleotides read TGTGCCAGCAGCTTTGACAGGGTACCTCAAGAGACCCAGTACTTC. This codes for CASSFDRVPQETQYF.